These 19 T cell receptor beta chains were all obtained from the same sample, sequenced in a study of blood T cells in healthy people across ages. Through a sample-barcoded 5' primer and a J-beta primer mix, a second PCR was run for roughly 7 to 11 cycles. TCRdb re-called the 5' RACE reads through MiXCR, storing one row per CDR3 protein. The sample lists around 1,800,000 distinct CDR3 sequences; about two fifths were seen once. Sequencing was done on a sample of blood. These receptors were collected from a human donor in good health.

The V call is TRBV12-3 or TRBV12-4, the J call TRBJ1-2; D call uncertain. Trimming pared 6 bases from V and 7 bases from J, leaving 9 bases between. This CDR3 is 11 amino acids long. CDR3 protein: CASSSGCGYTF. CDR3 DNA: TGTGCCAGCAGCAGTGGATGTGGCTACACCTTC.

The chain has TRBV6-2 or TRBV6-3 and TRBJ2-7, with D uncertain. CDR3 size: 15 residues. Germline CDR1 is MNHEY and CDR2 is SVGEGT. V was trimmed by 2 bases and J by 2 bases, leaving 13 bases between them. The CDR3 here is CASSYRPLLPYEQYF. The DNA of the CDR3 is TGTGCCAGCAGTTACAGGCCGTTGCTTCCCTACGAGCAGTACTTC.

The chain combines TRBV28 with TRBJ1-2; 7 bases fit TRBD1. This CDR3 has 14 residues. V lost 10 bases and J lost 0; bases outside the gene matches: 8. Per the germline V gene, CDR1 is MDHEN and CDR2 is SYDVKM. For the CDR3, the DNA is TGTGCCACGTACCGGGACAGCTCTAACTATGGCTACACCTTC. Protein: CATYRDSSNYGYTF.

This clonotype has a count of ten or more. The rearrangement joins TRBV20-1 to TRBJ1-2; no clear D gene. Germline V gene data show CDR1 as DFQATT and CDR2 as SNEGSKA (reference sequence). Trimming removed 1 base from V and 5 bases from J, with 11 bases in between. The CDR3 has 13 amino acids. The CDR3 sequence is CSARGSEVYGYTF. The DNA for the CDR3 is TGCAGTGCTAGAGGTAGTGAGGTTTATGGCTACACCTTC.

This chain links TRBV12-3 or TRBV12-4 with TRBJ1-5, with no clear D. Trimming shortened V by 5 bases and J by 5 bases, and 13 bases separated the two germline ends. The CDR3 covers 14 residues. CDR3 sequence reads: CASSDGPYYQPQHF. DNA for the CDR3: TGTGCCAGCAGTGACGGGCCCTATTATCAGCCCCAGCATTTT.

A few counts support this clonotype. This sequence joins TRBV10-3 and TRBJ2-3; possibly TRBD1 or TRBD2 for D (6 bases each). The V gene lost 10 bases and the J gene lost 8 bases, with 16 bases spanning the gap. This CDR3 contains 12 residues. Germline V gene sequence: CDR1 ENHRY, CDR2 SYGVKD. DNA of the CDR3: TGTGCCACCACTACGGGGGCCTCTACGCAGTATTTT. Residues: CATTTGASTQYF.

This clonotype was seen a handful of times. The chain links TRBV23-1 to TRBJ2-1; D gene ambiguous. TRBV23-1 is sorted into the ORF group, with uncertain function. With 0 bases removed from V and 0 bases from J, the gap between germline ends came to 12 bases. This CDR3 contains 17 residues. CDR3 in DNA: TGCGCCAGCAGTCAATCGCTTGAACCCACCTCCTACAATGAGCAGTTCTTC. Residues: CASSQSLEPTSYNEQFF.

This clonotype was counted between two and nine times. This sequence joins TRBV5-1 and TRBJ2-1; D is possibly TRBD2 (5 bases). V lost 0 bases to trimming and J lost 8 bases, with 9 bases between them. There are 13 residues in the CDR3. The germline V gene has CDR1 SGHRS and CDR2 YFSETQ. Written as DNA, the CDR3 is TGCGCCAGCAGCTTGGGCCTGGAGGATGAGCAGTTCTTC. This sequence encodes CASSLGLEDEQFF.

The chain recombines TRBV3-1 with TRBJ2-7; possibly TRBD1 for D (7 bases). Germline assignment: CDR1 LGHDT and CDR2 YNNKEL (reference sequence). V lost 0 bases, J lost 2 bases, and 20 bases lay in between. CDR3 length equals 18 residues. DNA for the CDR3: TGTGCCAGCAGCCAAGATTTAGGGCCTGCGGGACAGACCTACGAGCAGTACTTC. Its protein is CASSQDLGPAGQTYEQYF.

There are a few counts of this clonotype. The chain's CDR3 is CASSYSLAGGMSTDTQYF. DNA for the CDR3: TGTGCCAGCAGTTACTCCCTAGCGGGGGGAATGAGCACAGATACGCAGTATTTT. The rearrangement joins TRBV6-5 to TRBJ2-3; 11 nucleotides match TRBD2. J was trimmed by 0 bases and V by 0 bases; bases with no gene match: 5. This CDR3 spans 18 amino acids. The germline V gene encodes CDR1 MNHEY and CDR2 SVGAGI.

This clonotype has only a few counts. The V gene is TRBV9, the J gene TRBJ1-2; D is unresolved. V gave up 1 base and J gave up 10 bases, with 20 bases separating them. This CDR3 contains 15 residues. Germline CDR1 reads SGDLS; CDR2 reads YYNGEE. The chain's CDR3 is CASSVSTGSPGDYTF. CDR3 bases: TGTGCCAGCAGCGTATCGACCGGATCTCCGGGTGACTACACCTTC.

The V call is TRBV7-2, the J call TRBJ2-5, with D possibly being TRBD2 (6 bases). The DNA matches TRBJ2-7 better at its end, which makes the J call doubtful. The V gene's germline CDR1 is SGHTA and CDR2 FQGNSA. The CDR3 is made up of 17 amino acids. Here the CDR3 reads CASSLRGPPAGSYEQYF. The CDR3 DNA reads as TGTGCCAGCAGCTTAAGGGGACCCCCGGCGGGGTCCTACGAGCAGTACTTC.

A word on this clonotype: An end of the junction does not agree with germline; a read error may underlie this. The chain links TRBV13 to TRBJ2-7; D not resolved. The germline gives CDR1 PRHDT, CDR2 FYEKMQ (reference sequence). The CDR3 contains 11 residues. Here the CDR3 DNA reads TGTGCCCGCAGCTTAAGCCACGAGCAGTACTTC. It yields the protein CARSLSHEQYF.

The rearrangement joins TRBV28 to TRBJ1-6; possibly TRBD1 for D (5 bases). Between the trimmed V and J ends, which lost 3 bases and 8 bases, there was a span of 11 bases. The germline gives CDR1 MDHEN, CDR2 SYDVKM. The CDR3 consists of 14 residues. CDR3 nucleotides: TGTGCCAGCAGTTTTGAGACAGCTGATTCACCCCTCCACTTT. Translation: CASSFETADSPLHF.

This clonotype came up a few times. This chain connects TRBV6-5 to TRBJ1-1, with TRBD1 identical over 7 bases. V dropped 8 bases and J dropped 2; count of bases not matched to a gene: 8. Germline values: CDR1 MNHEY, CDR2 SVGAGI. The CDR3 has 14 residues. This CDR3 reads CASRGTGANTEAFF. In DNA form, the CDR3 reads TGTGCCAGCCGGGGCACAGGGGCTAACACTGAAGCTTTCTTT.

This rearrangement joins TRBV5-1 to TRBJ2-4, with 7 bases aligning to TRBD1. The germline V gene encodes CDR1 SGHRS and CDR2 YFSETQ. Trimming removed 1 base from V and 8 bases from J; junction bases left unmatched: 6. The CDR3 contains 14 residues. CDR3 protein: CASSLQGGEDIQYF. CDR3 sequence (DNA): TGCGCCAGCAGCTTGCAAGGGGGCGAGGACATTCAGTACTTC.

The chain employs TRBV20-1 and TRBJ1-6; TRBD1 is a possible D gene (6 bases). Germline V gives CDR1 DFQATT, CDR2 SNEGSKA (reference sequence). CDR3 length equals 15 residues. V lost 5 bases to trimming and J lost 7 bases, with 18 bases between them. This chain's CDR3 is CSAVIGDKSNSPLHF. The CDR3 bases are TGCAGTGCTGTTATAGGGGACAAGTCGAATTCACCCCTCCACTTT.

This clonotype was found a few times. V and J are TRBV7-2 and TRBJ2-4; TRBD1 matches at 7 bases. Trimming took 1 base from V and 0 from J; bases not matched to a gene: 3. Germline V gives CDR1 SGHTA, CDR2 FQGNSA. CDR3 size: 16 residues. The CDR3 here is CASSLVRGIAKNIQYF. CDR3 bases: TGTGCCAGCAGCTTAGTCAGGGGGATAGCCAAAAACATTCAGTACTTC.

This clonotype occurred many times. This sequence joins TRBV4-3 and TRBJ2-7; 11 positions match TRBD2. The V gene end was trimmed by 3 bases and the J gene end by 0 bases; junction bases not matched to a gene: 4. This CDR3 contains 16 residues. Per germline, CDR1 LGHNA and CDR2 YSLEER. The CDR3 nucleotides read TGCGCCAGCAGCCAGACTAGCGGGGAAAGCTCCTACGAGCAGTACTTC. Its translation is CASSQTSGESSYEQYF.